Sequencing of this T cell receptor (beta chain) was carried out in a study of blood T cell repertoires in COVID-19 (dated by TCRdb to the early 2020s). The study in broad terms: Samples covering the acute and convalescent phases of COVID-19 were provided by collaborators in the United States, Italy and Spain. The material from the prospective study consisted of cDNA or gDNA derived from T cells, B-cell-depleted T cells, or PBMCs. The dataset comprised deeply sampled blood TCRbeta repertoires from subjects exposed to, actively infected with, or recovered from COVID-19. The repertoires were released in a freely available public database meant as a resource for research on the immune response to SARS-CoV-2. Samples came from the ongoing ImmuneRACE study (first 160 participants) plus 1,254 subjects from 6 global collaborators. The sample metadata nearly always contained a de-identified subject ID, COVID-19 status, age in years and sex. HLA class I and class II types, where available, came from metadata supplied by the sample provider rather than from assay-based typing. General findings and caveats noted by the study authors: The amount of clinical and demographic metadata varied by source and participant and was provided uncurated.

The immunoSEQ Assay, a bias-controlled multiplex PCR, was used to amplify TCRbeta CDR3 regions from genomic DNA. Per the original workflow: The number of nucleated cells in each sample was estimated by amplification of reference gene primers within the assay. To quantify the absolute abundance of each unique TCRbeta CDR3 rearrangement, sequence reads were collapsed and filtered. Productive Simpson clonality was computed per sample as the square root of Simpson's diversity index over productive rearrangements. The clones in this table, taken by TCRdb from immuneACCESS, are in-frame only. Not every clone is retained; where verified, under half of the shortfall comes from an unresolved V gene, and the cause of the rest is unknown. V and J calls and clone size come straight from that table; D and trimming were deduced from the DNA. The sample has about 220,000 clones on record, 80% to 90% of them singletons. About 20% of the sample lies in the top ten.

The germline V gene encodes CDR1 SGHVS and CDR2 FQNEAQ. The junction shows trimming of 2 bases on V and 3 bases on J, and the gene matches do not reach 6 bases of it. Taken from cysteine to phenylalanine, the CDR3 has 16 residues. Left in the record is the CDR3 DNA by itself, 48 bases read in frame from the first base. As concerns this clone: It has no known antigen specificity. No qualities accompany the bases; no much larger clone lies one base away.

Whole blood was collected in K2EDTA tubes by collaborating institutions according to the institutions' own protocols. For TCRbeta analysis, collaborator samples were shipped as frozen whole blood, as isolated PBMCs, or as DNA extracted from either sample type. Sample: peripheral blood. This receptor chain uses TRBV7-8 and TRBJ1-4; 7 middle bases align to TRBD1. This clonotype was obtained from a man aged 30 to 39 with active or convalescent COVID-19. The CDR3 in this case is CASSLQGQRPNEKLFF. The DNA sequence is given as TGTGCCAGCAGCTTACAGGGACAGAGACCTAATGAAAAACTGTTTTTT.